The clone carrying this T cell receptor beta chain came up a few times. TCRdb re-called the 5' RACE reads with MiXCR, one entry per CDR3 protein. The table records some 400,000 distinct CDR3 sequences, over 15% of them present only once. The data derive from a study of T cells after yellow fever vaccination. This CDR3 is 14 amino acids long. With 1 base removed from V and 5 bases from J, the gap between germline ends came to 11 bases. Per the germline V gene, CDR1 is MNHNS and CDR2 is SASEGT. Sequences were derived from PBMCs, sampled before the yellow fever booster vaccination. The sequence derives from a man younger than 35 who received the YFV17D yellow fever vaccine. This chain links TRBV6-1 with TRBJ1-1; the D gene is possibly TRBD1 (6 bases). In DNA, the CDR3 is TGTGCCAGCAGTGAAGGGGCAGGGGAGACTGAAGCTTTCTTT. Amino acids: CASSEGAGETEAFF.